Listed below are T cell receptor beta chains from one sample, sequenced in a study of T-cell reconstitution after alpha-beta-depleted transplantation in children. MiXCR was run by TCRdb on the PCR reads, yielding one entry per CDR3 protein. The data show 450,000 to 600,000 distinct CDR3 sequences, approximately 30% seen once. Sequencing was performed on PBMCs from the stem cell graft donor, taken from the stem cell graft. These receptors were taken from a human donor who donated a stem cell graft to a child with aplastic anemia. Each CDR3 is given with its conserved first and last residue. A D gene is named only where the DNA matches it firmly. Clone size, where shown, is once, few, many, or a class for clones that have expanded.

V	J	size	D	CDR3	DNA
TRBV30	TRBJ2-1	-	-	CAWRYIGTLNEQFF	TGTGCCTGGAGATATATAGGGACCCTCAATGAGCAGTTCTTC
TRBV5-1	TRBJ2-4	few	-	CASNVEPTSALKNIQYF	TGCGCCAGCAATGTCGAACCCACCTCCGCCTTGAAAAACATTCAGTACTTC
TRBV5-4	TRBJ2-3	few	-	CASSLEETDSTDTQYF	TGTGCCAGCAGCTTGGAAGAGACGGATAGCACAGATACGCAGTATTTT
TRBV29-1	TRBJ2-7	-	TRBD2	CSVEDLAGISYEQYF	TGCAGCGTTGAAGATCTAGCGGGAATATCCTACGAGCAGTACTTC
TRBV20-1	TRBJ2-6	-	-	CSARDGGFGPANPGANVLTF	TGCAGTGCTAGAGACGGCGGGTTTGGGCCAGCTAACCCTGGGGCCAACGTCCTGACTTTC
TRBV11-2	TRBJ2-6	once	TRBD2	CASSLVLAAPSGANVLTF	TGTGCCAGCAGCTTAGTCCTAGCGGCCCCCTCCGGGGCCAACGTCCTGACTTTC
TRBV20-1	TRBJ2-7	-	-	CSARGERGTYEQYF	TGCAGTGCTAGAGGGGAGAGGGGGACCTACGAGCAGTACTTC
TRBV7-9	TRBJ1-4	-	TRBD1	CASSLASQGGEKLFF	TGTGCCAGCAGCTTAGCTTCGCAGGGGGGTGAAAAACTGTTTTTT
TRBV6-1	TRBJ2-5	-	-	CASTEETQYF	TGTGCCAGCACCGAAGAGACCCAGTACTTC
TRBV19	TRBJ2-2	-	-	CASRRDGAGELFF	TGTGCCAGTAGGAGGGACGGGGCCGGGGAGCTGTTTTTT
TRBV9	TRBJ2-3	-	TRBD2	CASSPRGSGGGTDTQYF	TGTGCCAGCAGCCCCCGTGGGAGCGGGGGAGGCACAGATACGCAGTATTTT
TRBV20-1	TRBJ2-1	few	TRBD2	CSAKLAGALNEQFF	TGCAGTGCCAAACTAGCGGGAGCTCTCAATGAGCAGTTCTTC
TRBV15	TRBJ2-2	few	-	CATSRQIGELFF	TGTGCCACCAGCAGACAGATCGGGGAGCTGTTTTTT
TRBV27	TRBJ1-3	-	-	CASSPLLGEGNTIYF	TGTGCCAGCAGTCCGCTTTTGGGGGAAGGAAACACCATATATTTT
TRBV5-1	TRBJ2-1	few	TRBD2	CASSPDSGRIHNEQFF	TGCGCCAGCAGCCCAGATAGCGGGAGAATCCACAATGAGCAGTTCTTC
TRBV5-1	TRBJ1-4	few	TRBD1	CASSHRQGTATNEKLFF	TGCGCCAGCAGCCATCGACAGGGAACGGCAACTAATGAAAAACTGTTTTTT
TRBV12-3/TRBV12-4	TRBJ2-3	-	-	CASSFVGAADGTQYF	TGTGCCAGCAGTTTCGTGGGGGCCGCAGATGGTACGCAGTATTTT
TRBV9	TRBJ2-3	few	TRBD1	CASSGPQAAGDREADTQYF	TGTGCCAGCAGCGGGCCCCAGGCGGCTGGGGACAGGGAAGCAGATACGCAGTATTTT
TRBV7-6	TRBJ2-3	-	TRBD2	CASSLLLAGGTDTQYF	TGTGCCAGCAGCTTACTACTAGCGGGAGGTACAGATACGCAGTATTTT
TRBV27	TRBJ1-1	few	-	CASSYSRGATEAFF	TGTGCCAGCAGTTACAGCAGGGGAGCCACTGAAGCTTTCTTT
TRBV6-1	TRBJ2-5	-	-	CASEPQAGETQYF	TGTGCCAGCGAACCCCAGGCGGGGGAGACCCAGTACTTC
TRBV4-3	TRBJ2-1	few	-	CASSQDSFNEQFF	TGCGCCAGCAGCCAAGACAGTTTCAATGAGCAGTTCTTC
TRBV6-2/TRBV6-3	TRBJ2-3	-	TRBD2	CASSYNLAENTDTQYF	TGTGCCAGCAGTTATAACCTAGCGGAAAACACAGATACGCAGTATTTT
TRBV18	TRBJ2-7	-	-	CASSAGSGSYEQYF	TGTGCCAGCTCCGCCGGCTCTGGCTCCTACGAGCAGTACTTC
TRBV18	TRBJ1-1	-	-	CASSELAGRVNTEAFF	TGTGCCAGCTCAGAATTGGCGGGACGGGTGAACACTGAAGCTTTCTTT
TRBV6-2/TRBV6-3	TRBJ2-7	-	TRBD2	CASSYGSSGAVAQYF	TGTGCCAGCAGTTACGGATCTAGCGGGGCCGTTGCGCAGTACTTC
TRBV15	TRBJ2-7	-	TRBD2	CATSASRGSSYEQYF	TGTGCCACCAGCGCTTCTCGCGGGAGCTCCTACGAGCAGTACTTC
TRBV28	TRBJ2-7	-	TRBD1	CATGTGKGEQYF	TGTGCCACCGGGACAGGGAAAGGCGAGCAGTACTTC
TRBV10-1	TRBJ2-2	-	TRBD2	CASSEKREGGELFF	TGCGCCAGCAGTGAAAAGCGGGAGGGCGGGGAGCTGTTTTTT
TRBV28	TRBJ2-7	-	-	CASRPRAREQYF	TGTGCCAGCAGGCCCAGGGCGCGCGAGCAGTACTTC
TRBV6-1	TRBJ1-1	-	TRBD1	CASSRLTGDTEAFF	TGTGCCAGCAGTCGCCTGACAGGGGACACTGAAGCTTTCTTT
TRBV7-2	TRBJ2-2	-	TRBD2	CASSSSGSGTGELFF	TGTGCCAGCAGCTCTAGCGGGAGTGGAACCGGGGAGCTGTTTTTT
TRBV29-1	TRBJ2-3	-	-	CGVGGNTDTQYF	TGCGGTGTTGGCGGGAACACAGATACGCAGTATTTT
TRBV12-3/TRBV12-4	TRBJ2-3	few	TRBD2	CASSGSGTDTQYF	TGTGCCAGTAGCGGGAGCGGCACAGATACGCAGTATTTT
TRBV20-1	TRBJ1-6	-	-	CSARDRKSSYNSPLHF	TGCAGTGCTAGAGATCGAAAGAGCTCCTATAATTCCCCCCTCCACTTT
TRBV20-1	TRBJ2-1	many	-	CSAREGGQYNEQFF	TGCAGTGCTAGAGAGGGGGGGCAGTACAATGAGCAGTTCTTC
TRBV29-1	TRBJ1-1	-	TRBD1	CSVEAGGTTEAFF	TGCAGCGTTGAAGCAGGGGGCACCACTGAAGCTTTCTTT
TRBV7-2	TRBJ2-3	-	-	CASSYTGLDTQYF	TGTGCCAGCAGCTACACAGGATTAGATACGCAGTATTTT
TRBV29-1	TRBJ2-1	-	TRBD2	CSVGGTSGGPLGDEQFF	TGCAGCGTGGGGGGGACTAGCGGGGGTCCTCTAGGGGATGAGCAGTTCTTC
TRBV20-1	TRBJ2-7	-	TRBD2	CSASGGGRASYEQYF	TGCAGTGCAAGTGGGGGGGGTAGGGCCTCCTACGAGCAGTACTTC
TRBV7-2	TRBJ2-3	few	-	CASTLNRNTQYF	TGTGCCAGCACCCTAAACAGGAATACGCAGTATTTT
TRBV19	TRBJ2-1	many	-	CASSIEGQWYNEQFF	TGTGCCAGTAGTATAGAGGGGCAGTGGTACAATGAGCAGTTCTTC
TRBV11-2	TRBJ1-6	few	-	CASSSLGQGGSPLHF	TGTGCCAGCAGCTCCCTGGGGCAGGGAGGGTCACCCCTCCACTTT
TRBV6-1	TRBJ2-3	-	-	CASSLIRGGTDTQYF	TGTGCCAGCAGCCTAATCAGGGGCGGCACAGATACGCAGTATTTT